This TCR beta chain was observed in a study of blood T cell repertoires in COVID-19. In the study overall: Samples of COVID-19 (acute and convalescent) were obtained from the United States, Italy and Spain. Sources were T cells, B-cell-depleted T cells, or PBMCs; the material itself was cDNA or gDNA.

As originally analysed: Reference gene primers were amplified, and this amplification served to estimate nucleated cell counts. Data came from immunoSEQ multiplex PCR; TCRdb stores just in-frame clones and leaves some out. V and J calls and clone size follow that table, whereas D and trimming were derived from the DNA. Among more than 25,000 clones listed, approximately 88% were seen once. V was clipped by 4 bases and J by 4 bases; unmatched bases: 5. The CDR3 sequence is 14 residues long. Germline V lookup: CDR1 SGHRS, CDR2 YFSETQ. The sequenced sample consisted of peripheral blood. The V call is TRBV5-1, the J call TRBJ2-5; 9 positions agree with TRBD1. The sequence was collected from an elderly man with active COVID-19. CDR3 amino acids: CASSIGTGRETQYF. The CDR3 DNA reads TGCGCCAGCAGCATTGGGACAGGGCGAGAGACCCAGTACTTC.